This T cell receptor (beta chain) was identified in a study of shared T cell receptors in the human thymus. Clones were sequenced by immunoSEQ multiplex PCR, and TCRdb holds only the in-frame ones, with some missing. The sample holds about 380,000 clones, 95% seen once. This CDR3 comprises 15 residues. V was shortened by 3 bases and J by 1 base, with 10 bases between the two germline ends. In germline, CDR1 is SGHVS, CDR2 FQNEAQ. This chain connects TRBV7-8 to TRBJ2-1; D is undetermined. The sample comprised thymocytes. The sequence was collected from a human donor. In DNA form, the CDR3 reads TGTGCCAGCAGCTTTTTGCCAGTTTCCTACAATGAGCAGTTCTTC. It yields the protein CASSFLPVSYNEQFF. Combining the CDR3 with reference TRBV7-8 and TRBJ2-1 gives the whole variable domain GAGVSQSPRYKVAKRGQDVALRCDPISGHVSLFWYQQALGQGPEFLTYFQNEAQLDKSGLPSDRFFAERPEGSVSTLKIQRTQQEDSAVYLCASSFLPVSYNEQFFGPGTRLTVL.